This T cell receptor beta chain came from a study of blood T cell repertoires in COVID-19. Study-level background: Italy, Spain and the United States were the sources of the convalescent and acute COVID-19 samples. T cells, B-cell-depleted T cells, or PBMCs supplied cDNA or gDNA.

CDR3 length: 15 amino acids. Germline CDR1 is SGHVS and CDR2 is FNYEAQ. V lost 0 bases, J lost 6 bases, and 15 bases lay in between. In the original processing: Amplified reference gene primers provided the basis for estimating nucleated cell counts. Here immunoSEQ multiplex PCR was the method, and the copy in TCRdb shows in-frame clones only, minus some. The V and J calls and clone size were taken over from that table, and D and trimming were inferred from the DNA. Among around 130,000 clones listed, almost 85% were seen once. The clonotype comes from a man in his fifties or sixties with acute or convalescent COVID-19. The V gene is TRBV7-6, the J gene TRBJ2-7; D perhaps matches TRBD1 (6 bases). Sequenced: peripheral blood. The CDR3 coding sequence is TGTGCCAGCAGCTTAGCGGCAGGGGTGGTAGGCGAGCAGTACTTC. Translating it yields CASSLAAGVVGEQYF.